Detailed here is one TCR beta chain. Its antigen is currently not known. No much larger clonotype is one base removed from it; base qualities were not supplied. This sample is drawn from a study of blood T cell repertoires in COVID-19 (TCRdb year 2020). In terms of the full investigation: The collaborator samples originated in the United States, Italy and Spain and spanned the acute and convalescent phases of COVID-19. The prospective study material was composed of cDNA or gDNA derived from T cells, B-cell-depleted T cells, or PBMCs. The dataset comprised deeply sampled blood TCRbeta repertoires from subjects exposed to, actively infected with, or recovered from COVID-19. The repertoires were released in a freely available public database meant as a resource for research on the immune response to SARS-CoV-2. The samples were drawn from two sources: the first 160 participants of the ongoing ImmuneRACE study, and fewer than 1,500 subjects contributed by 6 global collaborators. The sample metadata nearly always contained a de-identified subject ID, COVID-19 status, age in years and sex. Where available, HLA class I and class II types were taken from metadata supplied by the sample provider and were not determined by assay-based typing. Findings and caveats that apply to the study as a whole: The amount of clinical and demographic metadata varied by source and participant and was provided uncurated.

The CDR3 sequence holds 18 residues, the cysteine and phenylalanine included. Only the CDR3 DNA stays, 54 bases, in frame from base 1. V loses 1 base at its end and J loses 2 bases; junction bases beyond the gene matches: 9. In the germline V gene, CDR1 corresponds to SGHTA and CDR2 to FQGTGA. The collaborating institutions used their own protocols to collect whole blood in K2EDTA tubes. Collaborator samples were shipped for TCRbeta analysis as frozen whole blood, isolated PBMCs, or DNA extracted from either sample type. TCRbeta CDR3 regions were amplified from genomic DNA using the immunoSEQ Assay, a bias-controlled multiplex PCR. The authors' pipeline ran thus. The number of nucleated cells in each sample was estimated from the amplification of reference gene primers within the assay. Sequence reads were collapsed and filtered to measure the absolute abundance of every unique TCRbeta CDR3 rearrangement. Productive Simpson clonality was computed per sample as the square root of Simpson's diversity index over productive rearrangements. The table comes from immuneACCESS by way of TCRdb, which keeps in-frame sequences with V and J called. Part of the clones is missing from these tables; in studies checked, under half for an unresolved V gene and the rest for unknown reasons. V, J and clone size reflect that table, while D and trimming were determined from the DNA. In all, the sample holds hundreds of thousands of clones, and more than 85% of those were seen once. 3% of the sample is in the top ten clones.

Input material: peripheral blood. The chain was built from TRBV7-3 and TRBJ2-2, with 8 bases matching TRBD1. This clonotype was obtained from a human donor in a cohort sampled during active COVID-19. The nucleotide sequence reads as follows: TGTGCCAGCAGCTTAAAGGCCACAGGGGGTGACAACACCGGGGAGCTGTTTTTT. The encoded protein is CASSLKATGGDNTGELFF.